The source of this T cell receptor beta chain is a study of graft-versus-host responses after intestinal transplantation. Across the whole study: The recipients all started with anti-thymocyte globulin induction and then took tacrolimus and steroids for 3 to 4 years. Study findings and constraints: Allografts from individuals with graft-donor T cell macrochimerism displayed high graft-versus-host to host-versus-graft clonal ratios.

This table comes from immunoSEQ multiplex PCR, and its TCRdb copy is limited to in-frame clones, with some not included. The table has over 85,000 clones, about 94% seen once; the top ten hold roughly 0.5%. Regarding this clone: Its antigen is undetermined.

Trimming shortened V by 3 bases and J by 4 bases, and 17 bases separated the two germline ends. The V gene's germline CDR1 is SGDLS and CDR2 YYNGEE. CDR3 length: 17 residues. The rearrangement links TRBV9 to TRBJ2-6; D unclear. The sequenced sample was unstimulated CD8+ T cells sorted from spleen or lymph node cells, obtained before intestinal transplant. This TCR was sampled from a human donor who received an intestinal transplant. The CDR3 here is CASSESFSRTGANVLTF. In DNA, the CDR3 is TGTGCCAGCAGCGAATCGTTTAGCCGGACGGGGGCCAACGTCCTGACTTTC.